The 26 T cell receptor beta chains in this list originate from one sample, sequenced in a study of graft-versus-host responses after intestinal transplantation (dated by TCRdb to 2020 to 2022). Library preparation used the immunoSEQ multiplex PCR assay. Imported from immuneACCESS, the table was reduced by TCRdb to in-frame sequences with V and J called. These copies leave out some clones; in studies compared against another copy, an unresolved V gene accounts for under half, and the cause of the remainder is not known. This sample lists 12,000 to 15,000 clones; around 94% were detected once. The top ten clones comprise about 0.71% of the sample. This sample comprised PBMCs, obtained 9 days after transplant. The receptor source for this set is a human patient who received an intestinal transplant, so some T cells may come from the graft donor.

The rearrangement joins TRBV30 to TRBJ2-7; D could derive from TRBD1 or TRBD2 (5 bases each). Germline V CDR1 and CDR2: GTSNPN, SVGIG (reference sequence). The ends were cut back, 2 bases at V and 2 bases at J, with 16 bases in the middle. The CDR3 extends over 15 amino acids. The DNA for the CDR3 is TGTGCCTGGAGTCAGGGACGGAGATTAACCTACGAGCAGTACTTC. This encodes CAWSQGRRLTYEQYF.

This chain connects TRBV5-6 to TRBJ2-1; 8 positions match TRBD2. Germline V lookup: CDR1 SGHDT, CDR2 YYEEEE. The CDR3 is 17 amino acids. The V gene end was trimmed by 0 bases and the J gene end by 0 bases; junction bases not matched to a gene: 5. The CDR3: CASSLEMGTSSYNEQFF. The CDR3 DNA sequence: TGTGCCAGCAGCTTGGAGATGGGGACTAGCTCCTACAATGAGCAGTTCTTC. The full variable domain, its missing parts supplied by reference TRBV5-6 and TRBJ2-1, is DAGVTQSPTHLIKTRGQQVTLRCSPKSGHDTVSWYQQALGQGPQFIFQYYEEEERQRGNFPDRFSGHQFPNYSSELNVNALLLGDSALYLCASSLEMGTSSYNEQFFGPGTRLTVL.

The chain combines TRBV11-3 with TRBJ2-5; 7 nucleotides line up with TRBD1. The V gene's germline CDR1 is SGHNT and CDR2 YENEEA. CDR3 length equals 15 residues. The ends lost 0 bases at V and 2 bases at J; junction bases unmatched: 3. Written as DNA, the CDR3 is TGTGCCAGCAGCTTAGAAGGGACAGAGCAAGAGACCCAGTACTTC. This encodes CASSLEGTEQETQYF. Full variable domain (outside the CDR3, taken from reference TRBV11-3 and TRBJ2-5): EAGVVQSPRYKIIEKKQPVAFWCNPISGHNTLYWYLQNLGQGPELLIRYENEEAVDDSQLPKDRFSAERLKGVDSTLKIQPAELGDSAVYLCASSLEGTEQETQYFGPGTRLLVL.

The table lists this clone with a few counts. The J gene is TRBJ2-7, the V gene TRBV7-9; unclear D gene. The CDR3 runs to 12 residues. Germline V gene data show CDR1 as SEHNR and CDR2 as FQNEAQ (reference sequence). Trimming removed 5 bases at V and 6 bases at J, with 11 bases between. Here the CDR3 reads CASSRRRGEQYF. Here the CDR3 DNA reads TGTGCCAGCAGCAGACGCCGCGGCGAGCAGTACTTC.

The V gene is TRBV5-8, the J gene TRBJ2-7; 10 positions agree with TRBD2. CDR1 and CDR2 from the germline V gene are SGHTS and YDEGEE. Trimming cost V 2 bases and J 7 bases; bases outside gene matches: 9. The CDR3 contains 15 residues. The CDR3 DNA reads TGTGCCAGCAGCTTTGGTCTAGCGGGAGAGGGTGAGCAGTACTTC. Translating it yields CASSFGLAGEGEQYF.

This rearrangement joins TRBV6-1 to TRBJ2-3; no clear D gene. The CDR3 has 12 residues. V lost 6 bases to trimming and J lost 5 bases, with 9 bases between them. Germline assignment: CDR1 MNHNS and CDR2 SASEGT. The CDR3 DNA reads as TGTGCCAGCAGGGGGTCGGGAGATACGCAGTATTTT. Residues: CASRGSGDTQYF.

The chain uses TRBV19 and TRBJ2-7; 8 bases are a match to TRBD2. The CDR3 extends over 16 amino acids. Germline V CDR1 and CDR2: LNHDA, SQIVND (reference sequence). Trimming at V came to 2 bases and at J to 0 bases, leaving 6 bases not matched to a gene. CDR3 in DNA: TGTGCCAGTAGTATAATCGGCGGGAGGAGCTCCTACGAGCAGTACTTC. Translating it yields CASSIIGGRSSYEQYF. Full variable domain (rest looked up from reference TRBV19 and TRBJ2-7): DGGITQSPKYLFRKEGQNVTLSCEQNLNHDAMYWYRQDPGQGLRLIYYSQIVNDFQKGDIAEGYSVSREKKESFPLTVTSAQKNPTAFYLCASSIIGGRSSYEQYFGPGTRLTVT.

About this clone: One end of the junction does not line up with germline, which may come from a read error. The chain employs TRBV29-1 and TRBJ2-1; TRBD2 matches 10 bases. The length of the CDR3 is 11 residues. The germline V gene has CDR1 SQVTM and CDR2 ANQGSEA. The CDR3 DNA is TGTAGCGGGGGGACCTACAATGAGCAGTTCTTC. As protein: CSGGTYNEQFF.

V gene TRBV4-1 combines with J gene TRBJ2-7; 7 bases are a match to TRBD2. With V trimmed by 1 base and J by 3 bases, 0 bases remained unmatched. Germline V gene data show CDR1 as MGHRA and CDR2 as YSYEKL. This CDR3 is built from 13 residues. CDR3 sequence reads: CASSQGTSYEQYF. In DNA form, the CDR3 reads TGCGCCAGCAGCCAAGGGACTAGCTACGAGCAGTACTTC.

V and J are TRBV5-1 and TRBJ1-1, with D possibly matching TRBD1 (5 bases). The CDR3 is 14 residues long. The V and J ends lost 5 bases and 3 bases respectively, with 14 bases between them. In germline, CDR1 is SGHRS, CDR2 YFSETQ. Written as DNA, the CDR3 is TGCGCCAGCAGAGCTCGACAGTTGGACACTGAAGCTTTCTTT. Its translation: CASRARQLDTEAFF.

This chain uses TRBV7-3 with TRBJ2-5; TRBD2 matches 9 bases. The CDR3 consists of 15 residues. Germline V lookup: CDR1 SGHTA, CDR2 FQGTGA. V lost 1 base, J lost 5 bases, and 5 bases stayed unmatched. The CDR3 DNA follows: TGTGCCAGCAGCTTAATCGGCGGGAGGGGGGAGACCCAGTACTTC. It codes for CASSLIGGRGETQYF.

This rearrangement joins TRBV21-1 to TRBJ2-5. TRBV21-1 is tagged as a pseudogene. The CDR3 runs 13 residues. CDR3 bases: TGTGCCAGCAGCAACGGACGTAACGGTTCCCAGTACTTC. It yields the protein CASSNGRNGSQYF.

The chain has TRBV11-1 and TRBJ1-1; D remains ambiguous. This CDR3 has 12 amino acids. V was shortened by 10 bases and J by 3 bases, with 12 bases between the two germline ends. CDR1 is SGHAT, CDR2 FQDESV, per germline (reference sequence). CDR3 region: CATRSWDTEAFF. CDR3 DNA: TGTGCCACGAGGTCTTGGGACACTGAAGCTTTCTTT.

The chain employs TRBV9 and TRBJ2-3; D is undetermined. In germline, CDR1 is SGDLS, CDR2 YYNGEE. Trimming pared 3 bases from V and 1 base from J, leaving 21 bases between. CDR3 length: 18 residues. The CDR3, as DNA: TGTGCCAGCAGCGCCGGGTGGGCGATCGTCGCAGGCACAGATACGCAGTATTTT. This encodes CASSAGWAIVAGTDTQYF.

This chain joins TRBV27 and TRBJ1-1; D unresolved. The germline V and J ends were trimmed by 3 bases and 1 base, with 3 bases remaining between them. There are 12 residues in the CDR3. CDR1 is MNHEY and CDR2 is SMNVEV in the germline V gene (reference sequence). In nucleotides, the CDR3 is TGTGCCAGCAGTTTTGGGAACACTGAAGCTTTCTTT. Amino acids: CASSFGNTEAFF.

CDR3 sequence: CASSVGTGGPDEQFF. DNA for the CDR3: TGTGCCAGCAGCGTAGGAACGGGAGGGCCGGATGAGCAGTTCTTC. The chain employs TRBV9 and TRBJ2-1; 8 nucleotides align to TRBD2. CDR3 length: 15 residues. Per germline, CDR1 SGDLS and CDR2 YYNGEE. Trimming at V came to 0 bases and at J to 8 bases, leaving 7 bases not matched to a gene.

V gene TRBV7-2 combines with J gene TRBJ2-1; D is perhaps TRBD2 (5 bases). From germline, CDR1 is SGHTA and CDR2 FQGNSA. There are 17 residues in the CDR3. V lost 2 bases and J 0 bases, leaving 14 bases between the germline ends. The CDR3 sequence is CASSLNPSRSSYNEQFF. The CDR3 DNA reads TGTGCCAGCAGCTTAAACCCTAGCCGATCCTCCTACAATGAGCAGTTCTTC.

The V and J genes are TRBV9 and TRBJ1-1; the D gene is possibly TRBD1 (5 bases). Germline CDR1 is SGDLS and CDR2 is YYNGEE. Deletions cut 3 bases from V and 5 bases from J, with 17 bases between. The CDR3 sequence is 15 residues long. The CDR3 nucleotides are TGTGCCAGCAGCGACGCCCGGGACGGGCGGACTGAAGCTTTCTTT. It codes for CASSDARDGRTEAFF.

The chain carries TRBV28 and TRBJ2-5; TRBD1 aligns across 11 bases. The CDR3 runs to 15 residues. The J segment lost 4 bases and the V segment lost 3 bases, leaving 4 bases of the junction unmatched. Looked up from germline, CDR1 is MDHEN and CDR2 is SYDVKM. This CDR3 reads CASSFGQGARETQYF. The CDR3 DNA sequence: TGTGCCAGCAGTTTCGGACAGGGGGCTCGAGAGACCCAGTACTTC.

The chain combines TRBV28 with TRBJ2-5, with 8 bases fitting TRBD2. The V gene's germline CDR1 is MDHEN and CDR2 SYDVKM. This CDR3 contains 15 residues. V gave up 6 bases and J gave up 5 bases; unmatched junction bases: 11. This chain's CDR3 is CASSGGAVERETQYF. The CDR3 nucleotides are TGTGCCAGCAGCGGGGGGGCAGTAGAACGGGAGACCCAGTACTTC.

The chain uses TRBV30 and TRBJ2-3, with TRBD1 matching over 8 bases. V dropped 3 bases and J dropped 6; count of bases not matched to a gene: 11. The CDR3 runs 15 residues. Germline CDR1 reads GTSNPN; CDR2 reads SVGIG (reference sequence). CDR3 sequence reads: CAWSHSAGGSDTQYF. CDR3 DNA: TGTGCCTGGAGCCATTCGGCAGGGGGCTCGGATACGCAGTATTTT.

The V and J genes are TRBV27 and TRBJ1-2, with a possible D match to TRBD1 (6 bases). In germline, CDR1 is MNHEY, CDR2 SMNVEV (reference sequence). CDR3 size: 16 residues. Trimming shortened V by 0 bases and J by 4 bases, and 15 bases separated the two germline ends. CDR3 sequence: CASSLSWQGPSYGYTF. CDR3 sequence (DNA): TGTGCCAGCAGTTTATCGTGGCAGGGGCCAAGCTATGGCTACACCTTC.

The gene calls are TRBV6-1 and TRBJ2-1, with D possibly matching TRBD2 (5 bases). The germline gives CDR1 MNHNS, CDR2 SASEGT. The CDR3 is made up of 14 amino acids. V shed 11 bases and J shed 4 bases, with 18 bases lying between them. The CDR3 sequence is CAQQRSDYYNEQFF. In DNA form, the CDR3 reads TGTGCCCAACAGCGATCAGACTATTACAATGAGCAGTTCTTC.

V and J are TRBV2 and TRBJ2-7, with D possibly being TRBD1 or TRBD2 (5 bases each). CDR3 size: 18 residues. Trimming stripped 2 bases from V and 0 bases from J, with 20 bases between. Per germline, CDR1 SNHLY and CDR2 FYNNEI. The CDR3 DNA sequence: TGTGCCAGCAGTGAATATGGGAGACAGAGGTCTGCCTCCTACGAGCAGTACTTC. As protein: CASSEYGRQRSASYEQYF.

The chain combines TRBV2 with TRBJ2-3; D is perhaps TRBD2 (6 bases). Trimming pared 0 bases from V and 5 bases from J, leaving 9 bases between. Germline values: CDR1 SNHLY, CDR2 FYNNEI. This CDR3 contains 14 residues. The CDR3 DNA sequence: TGTGCCAGCAGTGAAGCGGGCGGGAAAGATACGCAGTATTTT. Translation: CASSEAGGKDTQYF.

In this sample, this clone turned up once. The chain is built from TRBV7-9 and TRBJ2-5; the match to TRBD1 covers 12 bases. The last part of the DNA fits TRBJ2-7 better; the J call may be wrong. Germline V lookup: CDR1 SEHNR, CDR2 FQNEAQ (reference sequence). This CDR3 has 15 amino acids. The CDR3 coding sequence is TGTGCCAGCAGCTTACGGGGGACAGGGGGCGACGAGCAGTACTTC. This sequence encodes CASSLRGTGGDEQYF.